The 5 T cell receptor beta chains presented below share a single source sample, sequenced in a study of blood T cell repertoires in COVID-19. Assay: immunoSEQ multiplex PCR; the TCRdb copy retains only in-frame clones and omits some. Among 450,000 or so clones, 80% to 90% were seen once, and the ten largest hold 0.8% to 0.85%. Sequencing input: peripheral blood. The origin of the receptors is a man younger than 30 with COVID-19, enrolled during active disease.

J is TRBJ2-3 and V is TRBV5-1, with D possibly TRBD2 on 6 matching bases. Germline CDR1 and CDR2: SGHRS and YFSETQ. Trimming pared 4 bases from V and 0 bases from J, leaving 12 bases between. This CDR3 has 15 residues. CDR3 protein: CASSPRDSSTDTQYF. CDR3 coding DNA: TGCGCCAGCAGCCCCCGGGACTCTAGCACAGATACGCAGTATTTT.

The V and J genes are TRBV10-3 and TRBJ2-7; 10 bases fit TRBD2. V trimming: 4 bases; J trimming: 4 bases; junction bases outside the gene matches: 4. The CDR3 is 14 amino acids. Per germline, CDR1 ENHRY and CDR2 SYGVKD. In DNA form, the CDR3 reads TGTGCCATCAGTGGGACTAGCGGCAGATACGAGCAGTACTTC. This sequence encodes CAISGTSGRYEQYF.

This sequence joins TRBV6-1 and TRBJ1-4; D is undetermined. This CDR3 has 14 amino acids. The germline V and J ends were trimmed by 0 bases and 11 bases, with 13 bases remaining between them. Germline V gives CDR1 MNHNS, CDR2 SASEGT. The CDR3 DNA follows: TGTGCCAGCAGTGAAGCGAGGTCGTTTCCTAAACTGTTTTTT. Encoded protein: CASSEARSFPKLFF.

This clone was detected once. V is TRBV13 and J is TRBJ2-7; 14 bases match TRBD2. Trimming at V came to 4 bases and at J to 7 bases, leaving 3 bases not matched to a gene. Germline CDR1 reads PRHDT; CDR2 reads FYEKMQ (reference sequence). The CDR3 runs 14 residues. This CDR3 is CASSSTSGRGEQYF. CDR3 coding DNA: TGTGCCAGCAGCTCGACTAGCGGGAGGGGGGAGCAGTACTTC. The full variable domain, its missing parts supplied by reference TRBV13 and TRBJ2-7, is AAGVIQSPRHLIKEKRETATLKCYPIPRHDTVYWYQQGPGQDPQFLISFYEKMQSDKGSIPDRFSAQQFSDYHSELNMSSLELGDSALYFCASSSTSGRGEQYFGPGTRLTVT.

V is TRBV18 and J is TRBJ2-4; 16 bases line up with TRBD2. Germline V lookup: CDR1 KGHSH, CDR2 LQKENI. The length of the CDR3 is 17 residues. V shed 3 bases and J 4 bases; nucleotides not matched to a gene: 3. The CDR3 DNA reads TGTGCCAGCTCACCCCAGGGACTAGCGGGAGGGAAAAACATTCAGTACTTC. Protein sequence: CASSPQGLAGGKNIQYF.